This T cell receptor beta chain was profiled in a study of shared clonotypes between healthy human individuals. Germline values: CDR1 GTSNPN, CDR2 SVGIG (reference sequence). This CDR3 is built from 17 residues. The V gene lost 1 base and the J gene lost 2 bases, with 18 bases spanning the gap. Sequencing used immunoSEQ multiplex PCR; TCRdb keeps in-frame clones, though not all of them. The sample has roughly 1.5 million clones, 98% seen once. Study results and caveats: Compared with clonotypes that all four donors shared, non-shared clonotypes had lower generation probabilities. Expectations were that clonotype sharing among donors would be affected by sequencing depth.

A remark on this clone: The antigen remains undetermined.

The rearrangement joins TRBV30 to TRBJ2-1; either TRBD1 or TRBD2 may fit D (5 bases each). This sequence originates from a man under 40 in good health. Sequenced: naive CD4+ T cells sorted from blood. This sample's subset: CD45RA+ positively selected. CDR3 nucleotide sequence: TGTGCCTGGAGTGCCACCCGAAATAGGGACCCCTACAATGAGCAGTTCTTC. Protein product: CAWSATRNRDPYNEQFF.